This is a list of T cell receptor beta chains from one sample in a study of Ad26.COV2.S vaccination and SARS-CoV-2 variants. The repertoire was sequenced with immunoSEQ multiplex PCR; TCRdb's copy has only in-frame clones and lacks some. The sample has a few hundred thousand clones, over 75% seen once. Sequenced here: peripheral blood, sampled in a trial of Ad26.COV2.S vaccine versus placebo. These receptors came from a person aged 18-65 years who received the Ad26.COV2.S COVID-19 vaccine or a placebo. Each CDR3 is given with its conserved first and last residue.

v_gene: TRBV6-5
j_gene: TRBJ2-2
CDR3aa: CASSRGWELFF

v_gene: TRBV5-6
j_gene: TRBJ2-5
CDR3aa: CASSPLGASQETQYF

v_gene: TRBV13
j_gene: TRBJ1-5
CDR3aa: CASSQGRSNQPQHF

v_gene: TRBV28
j_gene: TRBJ1-2
CDR3aa: CASAGNPWGYGYTF

v_gene: TRBV19
j_gene: TRBJ1-5
CDR3aa: CASSIEGGSNQPQHF

v_gene: TRBV12-3/TRBV12-4
j_gene: TRBJ1-1
CDR3aa: CASNTWVNTEAFF

v_gene: TRBV5-1
j_gene: TRBJ2-1
CDR3aa: CASSLGENNEQFF

v_gene: TRBV9
j_gene: TRBJ2-2
CDR3aa: CASSVVAANTGELFF

v_gene: TRBV2
j_gene: TRBJ2-1
CDR3aa: CASSELGRNEFF

v_gene: TRBV27
j_gene: TRBJ1-2
CDR3aa: CASSPMGGQGRVHYGYTF

v_gene: TRBV11-2
j_gene: TRBJ1-2
CDR3aa: CASSLGSWGPLGYTF

v_gene: TRBV27
j_gene: TRBJ2-7
CDR3aa: CASSWGRTYEQYF

v_gene: TRBV12-3/TRBV12-4
j_gene: TRBJ2-7
CDR3aa: CASSWGTVGEQYF

v_gene: TRBV4-3
j_gene: TRBJ2-1
CDR3aa: CASSQDRSGGSNEQFF

v_gene: TRBV27
j_gene: TRBJ1-1
CDR3aa: CASSPPPTGGTEAFF

v_gene: TRBV27
j_gene: TRBJ2-4
CDR3aa: CASSLSEGAKNIQYF

v_gene: TRBV27
j_gene: TRBJ1-2
CDR3aa: CASSPDRGYGYTF

v_gene: TRBV30
j_gene: TRBJ2-7
CDR3aa: CAWLQGYEQYF

v_gene: TRBV6-5
j_gene: TRBJ1-1
CDR3aa: CASSYSIGSSNTEAFF

v_gene: TRBV28
j_gene: TRBJ2-3
CDR3aa: CASSFDRSTDTQYF

v_gene: TRBV4-2
j_gene: TRBJ2-7
CDR3aa: CASSQDKNDYEQYF

v_gene: TRBV7-9
j_gene: TRBJ2-3
CDR3aa: CASSYVTDTQYF

v_gene: TRBV28
j_gene: TRBJ1-4
CDR3aa: CASSLEGREKLFF

v_gene: TRBV18
j_gene: TRBJ1-6
CDR3aa: CASSPRGLGSSNNSPLHF

v_gene: TRBV5-1
j_gene: TRBJ2-7
CDR3aa: CASSLVPGASYEQYF

v_gene: TRBV7-9
j_gene: TRBJ2-5
CDR3aa: CASSPPGSGYQETQYF